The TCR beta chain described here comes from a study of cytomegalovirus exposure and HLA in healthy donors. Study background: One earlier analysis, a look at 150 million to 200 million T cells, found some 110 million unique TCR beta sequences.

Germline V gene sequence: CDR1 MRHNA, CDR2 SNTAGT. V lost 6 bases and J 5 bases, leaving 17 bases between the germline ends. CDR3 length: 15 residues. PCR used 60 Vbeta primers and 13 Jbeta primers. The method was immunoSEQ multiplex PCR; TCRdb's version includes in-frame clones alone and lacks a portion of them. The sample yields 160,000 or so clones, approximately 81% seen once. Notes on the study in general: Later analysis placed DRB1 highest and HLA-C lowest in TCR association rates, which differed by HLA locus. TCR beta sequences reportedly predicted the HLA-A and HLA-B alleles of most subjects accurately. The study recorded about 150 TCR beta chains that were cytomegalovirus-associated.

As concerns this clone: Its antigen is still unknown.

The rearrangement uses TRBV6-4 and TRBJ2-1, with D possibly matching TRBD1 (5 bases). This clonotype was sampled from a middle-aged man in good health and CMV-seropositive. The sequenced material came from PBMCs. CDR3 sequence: CASSFLGAPNNEQFF. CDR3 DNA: TGTGCCAGCAGCTTCCTAGGGGCGCCTAACAATGAGCAGTTCTTC.